Each of the 6 T cell receptor beta chains below was sequenced from the same sample in a study of cytomegalovirus exposure and HLA in healthy donors. This PCR relied on a set of 60 Vbeta primers and 13 Jbeta primers. Some clones are missing from TCRdb's copy, which holds only in-frame ones; the method was immunoSEQ multiplex PCR. The sample contains under 200,000 clones, roughly 13% of which appear only once. Specimen: PBMCs. The origin of the receptors is a man aged 50-59 years in good health and CMV-seropositive.

This sequence joins TRBV7-2 and TRBJ1-2; D gene uncertain. CDR3 size: 14 residues. Germline loops: CDR1 SGHTA, CDR2 FQGNSA. Trimming left V 1 base short and J 0 bases short, with 6 bases between. CDR3 DNA: TGTGCCAGCAGCTTAGGTGCAGCTAACTATGGCTACACCTTC. The encoded protein is CASSLGAANYGYTF.

This clone has just a few counts. The chain uses TRBV11-2 and TRBJ1-2, with TRBD1 as a possible D gene (6 bases). The V gene's germline CDR1 is SGHAT and CDR2 FQNNGV. There are 13 residues in the CDR3. The V end lost 7 bases, the J end lost 6 bases, and 15 bases lay between the germline ends. The CDR3 DNA is TGTGCCAGCACATTAGGGGGAGAACATGGCTACACCTTC. Translation: CASTLGGEHGYTF.

The V call is TRBV28, the J call TRBJ1-1; D remains unclear. From germline, CDR1 is MDHEN and CDR2 SYDVKM. Trimming stripped 7 bases from V and 6 bases from J, with 18 bases between. There are 14 residues in the CDR3. The CDR3 coding sequence is TGTGCCAGCAACCAACCTGGGAGGATCGCTGAAGCTTTCTTT. Translated, it gives CASNQPGRIAEAFF.

The chain uses TRBV15 and TRBJ1-1, with 8 bases fitting TRBD1. Looked up from germline, CDR1 is LNHNV and CDR2 is YYDKDF (reference sequence). The J segment lost 4 bases and the V segment lost 1 base, leaving 5 bases of the junction unmatched. CDR3 length equals 15 residues. The CDR3 loop is CATSRGITGGTEAFF. DNA of the CDR3: TGTGCCACCAGCAGAGGCATCACAGGGGGCACTGAAGCTTTCTTT.

Only a few counts were recorded for this clone. The chain has TRBV30 and TRBJ1-3; 8 bases are a match to TRBD1. Germline V gene data show CDR1 as GTSNPN and CDR2 as SVGIG (reference sequence). The trim removed 1 base at V and 0 bases at J, leaving 5 bases unmatched. The CDR3 is 16 residues long. The CDR3 DNA reads TGTGCCTGGAGTGCGGGACAGGCCCGCTCTGGAAACACCATATATTTT. Its protein product is CAWSAGQARSGNTIYF. The whole variable domain, remainder taken from reference TRBV30 and TRBJ1-3, is SQTIHQWPATLVQPVGSPLSLECTVEGTSNPNLYWYRQAAGRGLQLLFYSVGIGQISSEVPQNLSASRPQDRQFILSSKKLLLSDSGFYLCAWSAGQARSGNTIYFGEGSWLTVV.

The V gene is TRBV27, the J gene TRBJ1-5; 7 bases align to TRBD1. CDR3 length: 15 residues. The ends lost 5 bases at V and 2 bases at J; junction bases unmatched: 6. CDR1 and CDR2 (germline): MNHEY, SMNVEV (reference sequence). This chain's CDR3 is CASSLQGIGNQPQHF. In nucleotides, the CDR3 is TGTGCCAGCAGTCTACAGGGGATAGGCAATCAGCCCCAGCATTTT.